The 21 T cell receptor beta chains in this list originate from one sample, sequenced in a study of vaccination and CD4 T cells after COVID-19. Time point indicated: late sampling 161 to 241 days after vaccination in three convalescent patients. Treatment defined: approximately nine-day PBMC culture with coronavirus spike peptide pools or control peptides (ViraFEST assay). No antigen has been assigned to these receptors. An Oncomine TCR Beta short-read assay was used to sequence the DNA from cultured CD4+ T cells. TCRdb re-called the PCR reads with MiXCR, one entry per CDR3 protein. The repertoire includes around 25,000 distinct CDR3 sequences, around 30% of them detected once, and 3% sits in the top ten. The sample here was CD4+ T cells from blood, cultured in vitro, taken about 7 months after SARS-CoV-2 vaccination. The receptors derive from a human donor who had recovered from COVID-19.

Here the CDR3 reads CASSLARSVSYNEQFF. Written as DNA, the CDR3 is TGTGCCAGCAGCTTAGCGCGTTCGGTTTCCTACAATGAGCAGTTCTTC. The rearrangement links TRBV7-8 to TRBJ2-1, with D unresolved. The germline CDR1 and CDR2 sequences are SGHVS and FQNEAQ. Trimming took 0 bases from V and 1 from J, leaving 10 bases between them. The length of the CDR3 is 16 residues. The variable domain in full, completed from reference TRBV7-8 and TRBJ2-1, reads GAGVSQSPRYKVAKRGQDVALRCDPISGHVSLFWYQQALGQGPEFLTYFQNEAQLDKSGLPSDRFFAERPEGSVSTLKIQRTQQEDSAVYLCASSLARSVSYNEQFFGPGTRLTVL.

The rearrangement joins TRBV20-1 to TRBJ1-6; 8 positions agree with TRBD1. V dropped 6 bases and J dropped 9; count of bases not matched to a gene: 10. Germline V CDR1 and CDR2: DFQATT, SNEGSKA (reference sequence). This CDR3 has 14 amino acids. The CDR3 loop is CSAALAQGASPLHF. CDR3 bases: TGCAGTGCCGCATTGGCGCAGGGGGCTTCACCCCTCCACTTT.

This clonotype turned up a few times. The genes are TRBV7-2 and TRBJ2-5, with D perhaps matching TRBD2 (6 bases). There are 16 residues in the CDR3. V was shortened by 7 bases and J by 1 base, with 19 bases between the two germline ends. Germline values: CDR1 SGHTA, CDR2 FQGNSA. This CDR3 is CASTSYVRRAQETQYF. The CDR3, as DNA: TGTGCCAGCACCTCTTACGTGCGGAGGGCCCAAGAGACCCAGTACTTC.

Written as DNA, the CDR3 is TGTGCCAGCAGTTACCTAGTAAACACTGAAGCTTTCTTT. It yields the protein CASSYLVNTEAFF. V is TRBV6-5 and J is TRBJ1-1; no clear D gene. CDR3 length: 13 residues. Germline-derived CDR1 and CDR2 are MNHEY and SVGAGI. The germline V and J ends were trimmed by 2 bases and 2 bases, with 6 bases remaining between them.

This clonotype was recorded a few times. The V and J genes are TRBV20-1 and TRBJ2-5; no clear D gene. The CDR3 sequence is 10 residues long. The germline CDR1 and CDR2 sequences are DFQATT and SNEGSKA (reference sequence). Trimming pared 6 bases from V and 3 bases from J, leaving 5 bases between. The CDR3 nucleotides are TGCAGTGCCAGAAAAGAGACCCAGTACTTC. It codes for CSARKETQYF.

The V gene is TRBV20-1, the J gene TRBJ2-1; 9 bases are shared with TRBD2. CDR3 length: 15 amino acids. Germline CDR1 DFQATT, CDR2 SNEGSKA (reference sequence). The trim removed 3 bases at V and 3 bases at J, leaving 6 bases unmatched. The CDR3 is CSASPWTSDYNEQFF. The DNA of the CDR3 is TGCAGTGCTAGTCCCTGGACTAGCGACTACAATGAGCAGTTCTTC.

This clonotype was seen a handful of times. The chain couples TRBV6-1 to TRBJ1-1; D not resolved. Germline-derived CDR1 and CDR2 are MNHNS and SASEGT. V dropped 6 bases and J dropped 0 bases, with 17 bases sitting between them. This CDR3 is 16 amino acids long. The CDR3 DNA reads as TGTGCCAGCAGCCGCGGTAGGGCGAGGGTGAACACTGAAGCTTTCTTT. This gives the protein CASSRGRARVNTEAFF.

The rearrangement joins TRBV10-3 to TRBJ2-7; 11 nucleotides align to TRBD2. The CDR3 spans 16 residues. From germline, CDR1 is ENHRY and CDR2 SYGVKD. The ends lost 2 bases at V and 9 bases at J; junction bases unmatched: 12. The DNA of the CDR3 is TGTGCCATCAGTGAGCAGGGTCCCGGACTAGCGGGCGGGCAGTACTTC. Translated: CAISEQGPGLAGGQYF.

This chain links TRBV6-5 with TRBJ1-1; D might be TRBD1 (5 bases). Per germline, CDR1 MNHEY and CDR2 SVGAGI. The CDR3 consists of 17 residues. The ends were cut back, 4 bases at V and 1 base at J, with 19 bases in the middle. In DNA form, the CDR3 reads TGTGCCAGCAGTTCTCCGGCAGGGCTTGGAAAGAACACTGAAGCTTTCTTT. It codes for CASSSPAGLGKNTEAFF.

The rearrangement uses TRBV11-1 and TRBJ2-1, with 12 bases lining up with TRBD2. CDR1 is SGHAT, CDR2 FQDESV, per germline (reference sequence). The CDR3 totals 15 residues. J gave up 8 bases and V 6 bases, and 8 bases lay outside the gene matches. This CDR3 reads CASSRTSGKIYEQFF. In nucleotides, the CDR3 is TGTGCCAGCAGTAGGACTAGCGGGAAAATCTATGAGCAGTTCTTC.

This clonotype was counted only a few times. The CDR3 loop is CSAKGEKTGSGQPQHF. The CDR3 nucleotides read TGCAGTGCCAAGGGGGAAAAGACAGGTTCGGGTCAGCCCCAGCATTTT. The chain links TRBV20-1 to TRBJ1-5, with D perhaps matching TRBD1 (6 bases). The germline V gene has CDR1 DFQATT and CDR2 SNEGSKA (reference sequence). The CDR3 extends over 16 amino acids. Trimming took off 6 bases at V and 6 bases at J, with 24 bases between the two ends.

V is TRBV5-1 and J is TRBJ2-7; 10 bases line up with TRBD2. Per germline, CDR1 SGHRS and CDR2 YFSETQ. The CDR3 runs 15 residues. V lost 4 bases to trimming and J lost 2 bases; unmatched junction nucleotides: 6. The chain's CDR3 is CASSMSGRATYEQYF. The CDR3 DNA is TGCGCCAGCAGCATGAGCGGGAGGGCAACCTACGAGCAGTACTTC.

This clonotype was counted only a few times. The V gene is TRBV25-1, the J gene TRBJ2-1, with 8 nucleotides matching TRBD2. Looked up from germline, CDR1 is MGHDK and CDR2 is SYGVNS. This CDR3 is built from 15 residues. Trimming removed 3 bases from V and 5 bases from J; junction bases left unmatched: 6. The CDR3 here is CASSEPGLGDNEQFF. CDR3 coding DNA: TGTGCCAGCAGTGAGCCGGGACTAGGGGACAATGAGCAGTTCTTC.

This clonotype occurred once. The chain links TRBV29-1 to TRBJ2-7; a weak D match, TRBD1 (5 bases). The CDR3 has 12 amino acids. From germline, CDR1 is SQVTM and CDR2 ANQGSEA. V was shortened by 4 bases and J by 0 bases, with 7 bases between the two germline ends. In DNA form, the CDR3 reads TGCAGCGTTGTCGACAGCTCCTACGAGCAGTACTTC. As protein: CSVVDSSYEQYF.

This clonotype was seen a few times. The V gene is TRBV19, the J gene TRBJ2-5, with 9 bases matching TRBD1. The CDR3 loop spans 15 amino acids. Germline V gene lookup returns CDR1 LNHDA and CDR2 SQIVND (reference sequence). The V segment lost 3 bases and the J segment 5 bases; nucleotides outside the gene matches: 7. The CDR3 loop reads CASSMITGGVETQYF. CDR3 sequence (DNA): TGTGCCAGTAGTATGATTACAGGGGGCGTTGAGACCCAGTACTTC.

This chain connects TRBV20-1 to TRBJ2-7, with TRBD1 as a possible D gene (6 bases). Per the germline V gene, CDR1 is DFQATT and CDR2 is SNEGSKA (reference sequence). Trimming took 8 bases from V and 3 from J, leaving 20 bases between them. This CDR3 has 14 residues. Written as DNA, the CDR3 is TGCAGTACTCCGCGCACCGGGACACTCTACGAGCAGTACTTC. Protein: CSTPRTGTLYEQYF.

The chain carries TRBV10-2 and TRBJ1-1; 8 bases fit TRBD1. The germline gives CDR1 WSHSY, CDR2 SAAADI. The CDR3 totals 13 residues. Trimming at V came to 8 bases and at J to 4 bases, leaving 6 bases not matched to a gene. The CDR3 protein is CASGGQGGTEAFF. CDR3 in DNA: TGCGCCAGCGGTGGACAGGGTGGCACTGAAGCTTTCTTT.

This clonotype was counted between two and nine times. The rearrangement uses TRBV20-1 and TRBJ2-5, with unresolved D. The CDR3 is made up of 12 amino acids. V shed 1 base and J shed 5 bases, with 8 bases lying between them. Looked up from germline, CDR1 is DFQATT and CDR2 is SNEGSKA (reference sequence). The DNA for the CDR3 is TGCAGTGCTAGAGGGGATTATGAGACCCAGTACTTC. Translated: CSARGDYETQYF.

This chain links TRBV6-1 with TRBJ1-1; tentative D call: TRBD1 (5 bases). The CDR3 extends over 12 amino acids. The germline CDR1 and CDR2 sequences are MNHNS and SASEGT. Trimming took 5 bases from V and 1 from J, leaving 5 bases between them. CDR3 sequence: CASSRGNTEAFF. CDR3 sequence (DNA): TGTGCCAGCAGTAGGGGGAACACTGAAGCTTTCTTT.

The chain links TRBV20-1 to TRBJ1-2, with 9 bases fitting TRBD1. The germline V gene has CDR1 DFQATT and CDR2 SNEGSKA (reference sequence). The CDR3 contains 14 residues. After removal of 4 bases from V and 5 bases from J, the junction contained 8 bases not matched to a gene. CDR3 nucleotide sequence: TGCAGTGCTATTGTTACAGGGGGCGGGTATGGCTACACCTTC. This translates into CSAIVTGGGYGYTF.

The genes are TRBV4-1 and TRBJ1-1, with a possible D match to TRBD1 (5 bases). This CDR3 comprises 9 residues. Germline-derived CDR1 and CDR2 are MGHRA and YSYEKL. Trimming left V 5 bases short and J 10 bases short, with 5 bases between. This chain's CDR3 is CASSRGAFF. The CDR3 DNA reads TGCGCCAGCAGCAGGGGAGCTTTCTTT.